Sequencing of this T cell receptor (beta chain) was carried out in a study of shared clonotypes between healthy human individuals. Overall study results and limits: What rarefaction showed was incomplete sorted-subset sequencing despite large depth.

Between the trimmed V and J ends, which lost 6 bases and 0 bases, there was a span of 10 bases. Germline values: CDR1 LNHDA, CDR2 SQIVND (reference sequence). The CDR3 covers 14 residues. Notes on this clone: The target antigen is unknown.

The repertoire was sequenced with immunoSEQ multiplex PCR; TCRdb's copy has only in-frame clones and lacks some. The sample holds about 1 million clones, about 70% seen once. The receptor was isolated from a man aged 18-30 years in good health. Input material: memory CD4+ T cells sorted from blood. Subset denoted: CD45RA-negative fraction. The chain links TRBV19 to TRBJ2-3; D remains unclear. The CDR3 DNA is TGTGCCAGTAGAGGTGAGACTAGCACAGATACGCAGTATTTT. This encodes CASRGETSTDTQYF.